The T cell receptor beta chain under discussion was sequenced for a study of blood T cells in healthy people across ages. In the study overall: About one barcoded beta molecule per two T cells was captured by template switching. Study-wide results and caveats: Diversity figures derived from one million T cells were judged to underestimate the true value.

About 10 milliliters was the volume of peripheral blood drawn from each donor. Per sample, extraction of total RNA gave at least 6 micrograms in every case. This clonotype was seen a few times. Its antigen is not identified. The use of a sample-barcoded 5' primer and a J-beta primer mix characterized a second PCR of about 7 to 12 cycles. TCRdb itself ran the 5' RACE reads through MiXCR, one entry per CDR3 protein. The repertoire includes about a million distinct CDR3 sequences, more than 30% of them detected once, and approximately 14% sits in the top ten. J gave up 3 bases and V 7 bases, and 9 bases lay outside the gene matches. Germline V CDR1 and CDR2: MNHNS, SASEGT. This CDR3 comprises 15 residues.

The TCR comes from a man aged 18 to 30 in good health. The gene calls are TRBV6-1 and TRBJ1-5, with 7 bases aligning to TRBD1. The sequencing sample was made of blood. Here the CDR3 DNA reads TGTGCCAGCACCTTCAACAGGGGCGTCAATCAGCCCCAGCATTTT. Residues: CASTFNRGVNQPQHF.